One sample yielded the 28 T cell receptor beta chains listed below, sequenced in a study of cytotoxic CD8 clonotypes in ibrutinib-treated CLL. Using immunoSEQ multiplex PCR, the repertoire was profiled, and TCRdb retains in-frame clones only, with some absent. The sample yields some 300,000 clones, 70% to 80% seen once. Material: PBMCs, obtained before ibrutinib treatment. The source is a human donor with chronic lymphocytic leukemia.

This chain connects TRBV7-2 to TRBJ2-1, with 10 bases identical to TRBD2. Trimming at V came to 11 bases and at J to 4 bases, leaving 8 bases not matched to a gene. The CDR3 contains 14 residues. CDR1 is SGHTA and CDR2 is FQGNSA in the germline V gene. The CDR3 is CADSSSGGYNEQFF. The CDR3, as DNA: TGTGCCGACAGCTCTAGCGGGGGATACAATGAGCAGTTCTTC.

This rearrangement joins TRBV5-1 to TRBJ2-3; TRBD2 is a possible D gene (6 bases). The CDR3 sequence is 12 residues long. Trimming removed 7 bases from V and 2 bases from J, with 8 bases in between. Per germline, CDR1 SGHRS and CDR2 YFSETQ. CDR3 in DNA: TGCGCCAGCCGGGAGCCCACAGATACGCAGTATTTT. It is translated as CASREPTDTQYF.

The chain uses TRBV7-9 and TRBJ2-5; D perhaps matches TRBD2 (6 bases). The CDR3 contains 15 residues. The V gene's germline CDR1 is SEHNR and CDR2 FQNEAQ (reference sequence). Trimming left V 4 bases short and J 5 bases short, with 17 bases between. The CDR3 DNA is TGTGCCAGCAGCTGGACTACAGGAGGGAGCGAGACCCAGTACTTC. Protein product: CASSWTTGGSETQYF. Full variable domain (remainder filled in from reference TRBV7-9 and TRBJ2-5): DTGVSQNPRHKITKRGQNVTFRCDPISEHNRLYWYRQTLGQGPEFLTYFQNEAQLEKSRLLSDRFSAERPKGSFSTLEIQRTEQGDSAMYLCASSWTTGGSETQYFGPGTRLLVL.

The rearrangement uses TRBV7-9 and TRBJ1-2; D is possibly TRBD1 (6 bases). CDR1 SEHNR and CDR2 FQNEAQ come from the germline V gene (reference sequence). With 4 bases removed from V and 4 bases from J, the gap between germline ends came to 13 bases. This CDR3 has 14 amino acids. The DNA for the CDR3 is TGTGCCAGCAGCTCTGAGACAGGCTTCTATGGCTACACCTTC. Its protein product is CASSSETGFYGYTF.

The chain has TRBV7-7 and TRBJ2-1; the match to TRBD2 covers 12 bases. Trimming took 5 bases from V and 7 from J; bases not matched to a gene: 6. The CDR3 totals 15 residues. CDR1 and CDR2 (germline): SSHAT, FNYEAQ (reference sequence). The CDR3: CASSRLAGAPNEQFF. The CDR3 DNA is TGTGCCAGCAGCCGACTAGCGGGAGCACCGAATGAGCAGTTCTTC.

The chain is built from TRBV9 and TRBJ1-2; D gene ambiguous. V lost 0 bases, J lost 4 bases, and 7 bases lay in between. The germline gives CDR1 SGDLS, CDR2 YYNGEE. The CDR3 extends over 13 amino acids. The CDR3 bases are TGTGCCAGCAGCGTAGGGGGTGGCTATGGCTACACCTTC. Its protein is CASSVGGGYGYTF.

The chain links TRBV5-4 to TRBJ1-4; 10 bases line up with TRBD1. CDR1 and CDR2 from the germline V gene are SGHNT and YYREEE (reference sequence). Trimming took 4 bases from V and 0 from J; bases not matched to a gene: 3. The CDR3 spans 16 residues. The CDR3 sequence is CASSGDRGPTNEKLFF. The DNA of the CDR3 is TGTGCCAGCAGCGGGGACAGGGGACCAACTAATGAAAAACTGTTTTTT.

The DNA of the CDR3 is TGTGCCAGTAGTATAATCCGAGTTGGGGAGCTGTTTTTT. Its protein is CASSIIRVGELFF. The chain links TRBV19 to TRBJ2-2; D ambiguous. Germline CDR1 is LNHDA and CDR2 is SQIVND (reference sequence). This CDR3 contains 13 residues. Deletions cut 2 bases from V and 8 bases from J, with 9 bases between.

The chain is built from TRBV5-1 and TRBJ1-5, with D possibly TRBD1 on 5 matching bases. The CDR3 is 14 amino acids. Germline values: CDR1 SGHRS, CDR2 YFSETQ. V lost 4 bases to trimming and J lost 3 bases, with 11 bases between them. CDR3 DNA: TGCGCCAGCAGCGCAGGGCTAAACAATCAGCCCCAGCATTTT. Translating it yields CASSAGLNNQPQHF.

The rearrangement uses TRBV7-9 and TRBJ2-1; weak D call: TRBD2 (6 bases). The CDR3 runs to 14 residues. V was pared by 4 bases and J by 4 bases, with 11 bases between. CDR1 and CDR2 from the germline V gene are SEHNR and FQNEAQ (reference sequence). CDR3 amino acids: CASSSGTLYNEQFF. In DNA form, the CDR3 reads TGTGCCAGCAGCTCCGGGACTCTTTACAATGAGCAGTTCTTC.

This rearrangement joins TRBV4-3 to TRBJ2-7, with no clear D. CDR1 is LGHNA and CDR2 is YSLEER in the germline V gene. Trimming removed 5 bases at V and 0 bases at J, with 11 bases between. The CDR3 runs to 14 residues. CDR3 sequence reads: CASSTRPSSYEQYF. The CDR3 DNA reads TGCGCCAGCAGCACCCGCCCTAGCTCCTACGAGCAGTACTTC.

The CDR3 DNA is TGTGCCACCCAGGGACAGGGGACAGATACGCAGTATTTT. Amino acid sequence: CATQGQGTDTQYF. The genes are TRBV2 and TRBJ2-3; 10 bases line up with TRBD1. This CDR3 spans 13 amino acids. The germline CDR1 and CDR2 sequences are SNHLY and FYNNEI. V gave up 10 bases and J gave up 3 bases; unmatched junction bases: 4.

The rearrangement joins TRBV10-3 to TRBJ1-5; no clear D. The CDR3 consists of 13 residues. The germline V gene encodes CDR1 ENHRY and CDR2 SYGVKD. V was pared by 6 bases and J by 5 bases, with 11 bases between. The CDR3 bases are TGTGCCATCAGGCCGGGGTTCGATCAGCCCCAGCATTTT. Protein sequence: CAIRPGFDQPQHF.

The rearrangement joins TRBV2 to TRBJ2-1, with 11 nucleotides matching TRBD2. Germline CDR1 reads SNHLY; CDR2 reads FYNNEI. With 7 bases clipped from V and 6 bases from J, the junction kept 11 bases outside the gene matches. The CDR3 is made up of 16 amino acids. The CDR3 sequence is CASNPGLAGFFNEQFF. The CDR3 nucleotides read TGTGCCAGCAACCCTGGACTAGCGGGTTTTTTCAATGAGCAGTTCTTC.

The J gene is TRBJ1-1, the V gene TRBV4-1; D gene unclear. This CDR3 spans 13 amino acids. Germline V gives CDR1 MGHRA, CDR2 YSYEKL. V was clipped by 0 bases and J by 5 bases, with 7 bases between them. Here the CDR3 reads CASSQDEWTEAFF. CDR3 nucleotides: TGCGCCAGCAGCCAAGATGAATGGACTGAAGCTTTCTTT.

The rearrangement joins TRBV4-3 to TRBJ2-3; 7 nucleotides line up with TRBD2. With 0 bases clipped from V and 2 bases from J, the junction kept 14 bases outside the gene matches. This CDR3 spans 19 amino acids. From germline, CDR1 is LGHNA and CDR2 YSLEER. CDR3 loop: CASSQESGLADFYTDTQYF. The CDR3 nucleotides read TGCGCCAGCAGCCAAGAATCAGGGCTAGCGGATTTTTACACAGATACGCAGTATTTT.

This clone was counted a few times. The chain joins TRBV28 to TRBJ2-1; TRBD2 matches at 11 bases. V dropped 10 bases and J dropped 6; count of bases not matched to a gene: 8. CDR3 size: 14 residues. Germline-derived CDR1 and CDR2 are MDHEN and SYDVKM. This CDR3 reads CATQLAGDSNEQFF. DNA for the CDR3: TGTGCCACCCAACTAGCGGGAGACTCCAATGAGCAGTTCTTC.

The chain employs TRBV9 and TRBJ2-1; the match to TRBD2 covers 7 bases. Germline V gives CDR1 SGDLS, CDR2 YYNGEE. Trimming cost V 6 bases and J 2 bases; bases outside gene matches: 8. This CDR3 is built from 15 residues. The CDR3 DNA reads as TGTGCCAGCACCTCTAGCGGTGATCCCTACAATGAGCAGTTCTTC. Its translation: CASTSSGDPYNEQFF.

Only one count was recorded for this clone. The chain employs TRBV28 and TRBJ2-5, with D unclear. Germline lookup yields CDR1 MDHEN and CDR2 SYDVKM. CDR3 length equals 13 residues. V was clipped by 1 base and J by 1 base, with 4 bases between them. The CDR3 nucleotides are TGTGCCAGCAGTTTATTACCCCAAGAGACCCAGTACTTC. Amino acid sequence: CASSLLPQETQYF.

A few counts support this clone. J is TRBJ1-5 and V is TRBV10-1; D might be TRBD1 (5 bases). V shed 2 bases and J shed 5 bases, with 19 bases lying between them. Germline V CDR1 and CDR2: WNHNN, SYGVQD (reference sequence). The CDR3 covers 17 residues. CDR3 nucleotide sequence: TGCGCCAGCAGTGAGACCCCTCCGGGACTCCTTTATCAGCCCCAGCATTTT. Protein sequence: CASSETPPGLLYQPQHF.

The CDR3 nucleotides read TGCGCCAGCAGCAGTAGCGGAGCCATGCTCGGGGAGCTGTTTTTT. It encodes CASSSSGAMLGELFF. The V call is TRBV5-1, the J call TRBJ2-2, with a weak D call TRBD2 (6 bases). From germline, CDR1 is SGHRS and CDR2 YFSETQ. The V end was cut by 4 bases, the J end by 7 bases, with 17 bases between. CDR3 length: 15 residues.

V is TRBV18 and J is TRBJ2-6, with D tentatively TRBD1 (5 bases). Germline CDR1 reads KGHSH; CDR2 reads LQKENI. The germline V and J ends were trimmed by 6 bases and 0 bases, with 27 bases remaining between them. The CDR3 extends over 21 amino acids. The CDR3 DNA sequence: TGTGCCAGCTCTCTGTCGGTGCGTCAGGGCGACGTCAACTCTGGGGCCAACGTCCTGACTTTC. As protein: CASSLSVRQGDVNSGANVLTF.

The chain links TRBV5-4 to TRBJ2-1, with 7 bases fitting TRBD2. V lost 4 bases and J lost 4; bases outside the gene matches: 11. In germline, CDR1 is SGHNT, CDR2 YYREEE (reference sequence). The CDR3 consists of 16 residues. CDR3 in amino acids: CASSPVGGKVYNEQFF. The CDR3, as DNA: TGTGCCAGCAGCCCTGTGGGGGGGAAGGTTTACAATGAGCAGTTCTTC.

This chain's CDR3 is CASSLPFFGNQETQYF. Written as DNA, the CDR3 is TGTGCCAGCAGTTTACCCTTCTTCGGGAACCAAGAGACCCAGTACTTC. V usage is TRBV28 and J usage is TRBJ2-5; D is possibly TRBD2 (5 bases). The CDR3 has 16 residues. CDR1 and CDR2 from the germline V gene are MDHEN and SYDVKM. V lost 2 bases to trimming and J lost 0 bases, with 13 bases between them.

The gene calls are TRBV7-9 and TRBJ2-7; TRBD1 matches at 10 bases. The CDR3 covers 15 residues. Germline trimming cut 5 bases from V and 6 bases from J; bases unmatched to any gene: 10. CDR1 is SEHNR, CDR2 FQNEAQ, per germline (reference sequence). The chain's CDR3 is CASSARDRGNLEQYF. CDR3 coding DNA: TGTGCCAGCAGCGCCCGGGACAGGGGTAATCTCGAGCAGTACTTC.

The CDR3 sequence is CASSLARSVLYEQYF. CDR3 nucleotides: TGTGCCAGCAGCTTAGCGCGTAGCGTACTCTACGAGCAGTACTTC. The chain joins TRBV7-8 to TRBJ2-7; possible D gene TRBD2, 5 bases. Trimming took off 0 bases at V and 3 bases at J, with 12 bases between the two ends. This CDR3 region has 15 residues. Germline-derived CDR1 and CDR2 are SGHVS and FQNEAQ.

The V call is TRBV27, the J call TRBJ2-5, with D possibly being TRBD1 or TRBD2 (5 bases each). The germline V and J ends were trimmed by 1 base and 4 bases, with 10 bases remaining between them. Germline lookup yields CDR1 MNHEY and CDR2 SMNVEV (reference sequence). This CDR3 region has 14 residues. DNA of the CDR3: TGTGCCAGCAGTTTATTTGGGGGTCGAGAGACCCAGTACTTC. Residues: CASSLFGGRETQYF.

Here the CDR3 reads CASKGPTGTGTYEQYF. DNA for the CDR3: TGCGCCAGCAAAGGACCAACCGGGACTGGAACCTACGAGCAGTACTTC. J is TRBJ2-7 and V is TRBV5-1, with D possibly being TRBD2 (6 bases). Germline loops: CDR1 SGHRS, CDR2 YFSETQ. The CDR3 extends over 16 amino acids. Trimming left V 6 bases short and J 2 bases short, with 21 bases between.